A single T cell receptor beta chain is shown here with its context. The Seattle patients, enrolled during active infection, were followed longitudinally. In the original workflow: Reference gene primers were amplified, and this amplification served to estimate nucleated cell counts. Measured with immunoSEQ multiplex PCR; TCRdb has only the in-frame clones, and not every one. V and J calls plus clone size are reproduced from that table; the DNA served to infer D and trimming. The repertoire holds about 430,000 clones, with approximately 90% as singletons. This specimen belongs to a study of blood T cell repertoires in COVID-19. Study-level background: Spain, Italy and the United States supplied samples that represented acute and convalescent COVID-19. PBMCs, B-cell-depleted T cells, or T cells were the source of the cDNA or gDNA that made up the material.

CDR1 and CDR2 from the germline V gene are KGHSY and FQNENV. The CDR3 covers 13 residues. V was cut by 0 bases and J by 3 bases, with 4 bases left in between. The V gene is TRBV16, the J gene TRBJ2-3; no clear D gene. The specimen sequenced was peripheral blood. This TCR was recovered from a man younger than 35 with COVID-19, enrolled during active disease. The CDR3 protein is CASSQSRTDTQYF. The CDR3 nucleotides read TGTGCCAGCAGCCAATCACGGACAGATACGCAGTATTTT.